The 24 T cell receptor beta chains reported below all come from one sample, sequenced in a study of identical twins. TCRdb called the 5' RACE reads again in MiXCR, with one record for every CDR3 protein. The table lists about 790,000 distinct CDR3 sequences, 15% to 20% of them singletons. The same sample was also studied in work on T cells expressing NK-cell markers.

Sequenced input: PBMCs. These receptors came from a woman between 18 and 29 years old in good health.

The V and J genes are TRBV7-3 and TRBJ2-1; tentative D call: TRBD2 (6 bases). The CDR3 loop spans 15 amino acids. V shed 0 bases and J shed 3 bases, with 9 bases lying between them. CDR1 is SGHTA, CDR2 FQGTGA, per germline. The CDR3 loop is CASSLTGTLYNEQFF. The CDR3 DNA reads TGTGCCAGCAGCTTAACCGGGACTCTCTACAATGAGCAGTTCTTC.

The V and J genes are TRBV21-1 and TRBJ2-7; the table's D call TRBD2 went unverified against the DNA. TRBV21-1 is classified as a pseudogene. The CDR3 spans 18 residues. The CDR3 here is CASSNNWLPGAGDHEQYF. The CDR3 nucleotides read TGTGCCAGCAGCAATAACTGGCTTCCTGGGGCGGGAGATCACGAGCAGTACTTC.

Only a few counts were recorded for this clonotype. CDR3 bases: TGCAGTGCCATGAGCTCGGACAGGGGGCAAGCTGGCTACACCTTC. Protein: CSAMSSDRGQAGYTF. V and J are TRBV20-1 and TRBJ1-2; TRBD1 matches 11 bases. V shed 6 bases and J 7 bases; nucleotides not matched to a gene: 13. The CDR3 runs 15 residues. Germline V lookup: CDR1 DFQATT, CDR2 SNEGSKA (reference sequence).

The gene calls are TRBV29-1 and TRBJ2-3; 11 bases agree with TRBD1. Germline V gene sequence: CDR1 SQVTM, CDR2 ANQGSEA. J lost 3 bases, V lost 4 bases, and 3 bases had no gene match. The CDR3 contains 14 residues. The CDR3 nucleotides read TGCAGCGTTGTCGGGACAGGGGGAACAGATACGCAGTATTTT. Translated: CSVVGTGGTDTQYF.

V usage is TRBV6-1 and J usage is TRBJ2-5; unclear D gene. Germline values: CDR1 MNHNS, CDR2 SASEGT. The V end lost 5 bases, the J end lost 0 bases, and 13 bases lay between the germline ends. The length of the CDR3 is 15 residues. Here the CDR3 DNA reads TGTGCCAGCAGTAAGCTGAGGCGTAACCAAGAGACCCAGTACTTC. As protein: CASSKLRRNQETQYF.

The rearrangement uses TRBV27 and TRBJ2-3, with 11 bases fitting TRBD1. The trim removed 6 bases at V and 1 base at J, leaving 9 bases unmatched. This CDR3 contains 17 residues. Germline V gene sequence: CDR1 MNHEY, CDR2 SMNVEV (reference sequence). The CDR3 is CASSLDRGPWGTDTQYF. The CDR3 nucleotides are TGTGCCAGCAGCCTGGACAGGGGGCCCTGGGGCACAGATACGCAGTATTTT.

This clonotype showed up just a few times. This chain's CDR3 is CASSLAGPGSSPLHF. In nucleotides, the CDR3 is TGTGCCAGCAGCTTAGCGGGTCCAGGGAGTTCACCCCTCCACTTT. The V gene is TRBV7-8, the J gene TRBJ1-6; TRBD1 is a possible D gene (5 bases). V lost 0 bases and J 9 bases, leaving 12 bases between the germline ends. The CDR3 runs 15 residues. Germline assignment: CDR1 SGHVS and CDR2 FQNEAQ. The variable domain in full, with the rest retrieved from reference TRBV7-8 and TRBJ1-6, is GAGVSQSPRYKVAKRGQDVALRCDPISGHVSLFWYQQALGQGPEFLTYFQNEAQLDKSGLPSDRFFAERPEGSVSTLKIQRTQQEDSAVYLCASSLAGPGSSPLHFGNGTRLTVT.

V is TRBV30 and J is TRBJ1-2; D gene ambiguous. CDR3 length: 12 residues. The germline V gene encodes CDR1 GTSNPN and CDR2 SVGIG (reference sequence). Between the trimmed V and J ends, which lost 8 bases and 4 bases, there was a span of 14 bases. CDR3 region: CASLTATYGYTF. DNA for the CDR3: TGTGCCAGCTTGACGGCGACCTATGGCTACACCTTC.

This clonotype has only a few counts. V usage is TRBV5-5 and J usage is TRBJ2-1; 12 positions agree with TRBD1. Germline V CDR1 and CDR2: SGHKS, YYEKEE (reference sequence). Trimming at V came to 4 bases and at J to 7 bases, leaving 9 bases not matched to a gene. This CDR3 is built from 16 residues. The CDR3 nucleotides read TGTGCCAGCAGCGCCCCCGGGACAGGGGGCGGGAATGAGCAGTTCTTC. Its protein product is CASSAPGTGGGNEQFF. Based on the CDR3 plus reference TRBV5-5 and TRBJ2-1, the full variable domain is DAGVTQSPTHLIKTRGQQVTLRCSPISGHKSVSWYQQVLGQGPQFIFQYYEKEERGRGNFPDRFSARQFPNYSSELNVNALLLGDSALYLCASSAPGTGGGNEQFFGPGTRLTVL.

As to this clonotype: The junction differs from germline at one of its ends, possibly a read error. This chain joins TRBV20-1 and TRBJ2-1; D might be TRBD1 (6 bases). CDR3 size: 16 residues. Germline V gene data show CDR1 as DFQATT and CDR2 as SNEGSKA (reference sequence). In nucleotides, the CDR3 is TGCTGTGCTAGAGGGGGATGGGGGAGCTCCTACAATGAGCAGTTCTTC. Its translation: CCARGGWGSSYNEQFF.

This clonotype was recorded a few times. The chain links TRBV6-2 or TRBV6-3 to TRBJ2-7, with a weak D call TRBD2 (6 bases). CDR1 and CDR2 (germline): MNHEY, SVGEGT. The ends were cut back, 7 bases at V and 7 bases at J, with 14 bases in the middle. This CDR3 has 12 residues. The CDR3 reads CASTPTRGEQYF. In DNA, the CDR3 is TGTGCCAGCACACCGACTAGAGGGGAGCAGTACTTC.

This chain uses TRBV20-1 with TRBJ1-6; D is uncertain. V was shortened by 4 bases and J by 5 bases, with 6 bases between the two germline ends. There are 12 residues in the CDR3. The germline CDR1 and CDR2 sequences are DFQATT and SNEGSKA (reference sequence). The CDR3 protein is CSATGNNSPLHF. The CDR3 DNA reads TGCAGTGCTACCGGGAATAATTCACCCCTCCACTTT.

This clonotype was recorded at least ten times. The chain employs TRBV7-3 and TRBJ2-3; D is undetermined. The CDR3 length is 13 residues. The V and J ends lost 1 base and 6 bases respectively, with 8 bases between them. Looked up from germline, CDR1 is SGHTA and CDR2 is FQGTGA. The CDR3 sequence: CASSLNSVDTQYF. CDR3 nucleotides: TGTGCCAGCAGCTTAAACAGTGTGGATACGCAGTATTTT.

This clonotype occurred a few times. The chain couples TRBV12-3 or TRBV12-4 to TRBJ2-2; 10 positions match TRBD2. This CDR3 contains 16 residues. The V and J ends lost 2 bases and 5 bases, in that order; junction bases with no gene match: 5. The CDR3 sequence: CASSLTLAGVTGELFF. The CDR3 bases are TGTGCCAGCAGTTTAACCCTAGCGGGAGTTACCGGGGAGCTGTTTTTT.

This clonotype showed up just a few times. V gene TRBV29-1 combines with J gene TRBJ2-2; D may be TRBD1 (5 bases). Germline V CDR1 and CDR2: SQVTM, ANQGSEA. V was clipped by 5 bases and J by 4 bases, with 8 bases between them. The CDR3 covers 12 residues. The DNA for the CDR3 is TGCAGCGTTTGGACACCCACCGGGGAGCTGTTTTTT. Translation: CSVWTPTGELFF.

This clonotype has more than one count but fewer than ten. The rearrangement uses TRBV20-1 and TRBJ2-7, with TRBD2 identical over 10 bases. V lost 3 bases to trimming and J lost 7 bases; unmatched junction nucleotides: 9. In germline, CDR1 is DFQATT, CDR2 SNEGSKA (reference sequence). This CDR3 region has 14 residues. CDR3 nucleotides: TGCAGTGCTAGCGATAGCGGGAGGCTCGGGGAGCAGTACTTC. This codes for CSASDSGRLGEQYF.

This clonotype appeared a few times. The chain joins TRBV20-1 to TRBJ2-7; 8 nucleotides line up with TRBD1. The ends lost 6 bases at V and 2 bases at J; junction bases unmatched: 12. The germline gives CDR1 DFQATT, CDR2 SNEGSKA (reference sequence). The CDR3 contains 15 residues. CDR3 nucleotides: TGCAGTGCGAGCGATGACAGGGGTGGCACCTACGAGCAGTACTTC. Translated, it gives CSASDDRGGTYEQYF.

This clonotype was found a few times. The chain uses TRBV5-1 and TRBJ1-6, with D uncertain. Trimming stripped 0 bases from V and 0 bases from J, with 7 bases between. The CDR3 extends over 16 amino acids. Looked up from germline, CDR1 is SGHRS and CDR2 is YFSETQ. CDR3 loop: CASSLVVTSYNSPLHF. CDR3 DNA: TGCGCCAGCAGCTTGGTGGTTACCTCCTATAATTCACCCCTCCACTTT.

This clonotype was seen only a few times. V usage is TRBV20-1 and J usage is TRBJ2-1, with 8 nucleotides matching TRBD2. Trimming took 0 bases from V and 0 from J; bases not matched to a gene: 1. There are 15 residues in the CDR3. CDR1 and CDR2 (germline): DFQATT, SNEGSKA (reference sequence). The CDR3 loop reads CSARDLAGSYNEQFF. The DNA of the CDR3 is TGCAGTGCTAGAGATCTAGCGGGCTCCTACAATGAGCAGTTCTTC.

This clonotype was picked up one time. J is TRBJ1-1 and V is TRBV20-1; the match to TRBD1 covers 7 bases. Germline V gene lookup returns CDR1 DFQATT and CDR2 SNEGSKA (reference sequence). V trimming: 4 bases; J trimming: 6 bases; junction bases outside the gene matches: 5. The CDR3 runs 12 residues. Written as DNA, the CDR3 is TGCAGTGCTACGACAGGGAGTGCTGAAGCTTTCTTT. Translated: CSATTGSAEAFF.

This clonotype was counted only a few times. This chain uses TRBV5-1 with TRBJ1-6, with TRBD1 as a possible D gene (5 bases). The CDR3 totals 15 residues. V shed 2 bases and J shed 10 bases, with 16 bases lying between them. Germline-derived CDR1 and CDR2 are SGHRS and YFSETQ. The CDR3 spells CASSFLIGVYSPLHF. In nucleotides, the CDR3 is TGCGCCAGCAGCTTCTTAATAGGGGTCTACTCACCCCTCCACTTT.

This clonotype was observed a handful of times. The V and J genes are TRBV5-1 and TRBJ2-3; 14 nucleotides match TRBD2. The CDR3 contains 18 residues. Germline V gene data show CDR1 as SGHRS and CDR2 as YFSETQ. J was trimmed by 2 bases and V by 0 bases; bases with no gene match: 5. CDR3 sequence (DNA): TGCGCCAGCAGCTTGGCTGGACTAGCGGGAGGCGTCACAGATACGCAGTATTTT. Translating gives CASSLAGLAGGVTDTQYF.

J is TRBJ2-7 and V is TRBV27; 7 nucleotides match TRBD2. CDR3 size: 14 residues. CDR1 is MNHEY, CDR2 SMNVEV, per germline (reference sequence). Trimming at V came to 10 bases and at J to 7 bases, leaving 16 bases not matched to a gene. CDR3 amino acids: CATAGGTLRPEQYF. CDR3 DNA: TGTGCCACCGCCGGGGGGACGCTACGACCGGAGCAGTACTTC.

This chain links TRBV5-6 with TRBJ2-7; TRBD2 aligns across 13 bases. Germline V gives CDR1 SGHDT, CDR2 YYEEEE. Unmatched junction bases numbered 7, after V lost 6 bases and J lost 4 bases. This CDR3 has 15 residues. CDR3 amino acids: CASTGPGLAGYEQYF. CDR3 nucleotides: TGTGCCAGCACAGGACCGGGACTAGCGGGATACGAGCAGTACTTC.